This paragraph reports one TCR beta chain. The record originates from a study of blood T cell repertoires in COVID-19. Looking at the study overall: Nucleic acid was either cDNA or gDNA, and it came from T cells, B-cell-depleted T cells, or PBMCs.

Germline CDR1 and CDR2: MDHEN and SYDVKM. Losses at the gene ends were 6 bases for V and 0 bases for J; bases not matched to a gene: 10. The CDR3 contains 18 residues. Method: immunoSEQ multiplex PCR; TCRdb's copy keeps in-frame clones and lacks some. Found here are 200,000 to 300,000 clones, 70% to 90% of them singletons; the top ten hold around 0.87%. Study members were between roughly 18 and 90 years old and lived in 25 or so US regions. Exposed study participants had met a COVID-19 case within 2 weeks before entry. This sequence joins TRBV28 and TRBJ2-1; 11 bases are a match to TRBD2. The specimen was PBMCs or T cells enriched from blood (not recorded which). The receptor was isolated from a man aged 45-65 years who had been exposed to COVID-19. The chain's CDR3 is CASSPGLAEGSSYNEQFF. The DNA for the CDR3 is TGTGCCAGCAGCCCGGGACTAGCGGAAGGAAGCTCCTACAATGAGCAGTTCTTC.